A single sample gave rise to the 10 T cell receptor beta chains below, sequenced in a study of T cell repertoires in cytomegalovirus infection. From the reads, TCRdb called clonotypes with MiXCR, one entry per CDR3 protein. The repertoire holds 700,000 to 850,000 distinct CDR3 sequences, with 30% to 35% as singletons. These TCRs are of unknown antigen specificity. Here the sequenced sample was cultured CD8+ T cells from PBMCs, taken from culture after CMV antigen stimulation. These receptors were taken from a human donor in good health (CMV status not recorded). Some clones in this sample may be carry-over from other donors' samples.

J is TRBJ2-7 and V is TRBV27; D is possibly TRBD1 or TRBD2 (5 bases each). Germline V gene data show CDR1 as MNHEY and CDR2 as SMNVEV (reference sequence). V dropped 7 bases and J dropped 2 bases, with 12 bases sitting between them. The CDR3 has 13 residues. The CDR3 bases are TGTGCCAGCATGCCGGGGCCCACCTACGAGCAGTACTTC. Protein product: CASMPGPTYEQYF.

The table lists this clonotype with a few counts. The chain couples TRBV7-9 to TRBJ1-2, with a tentative D call TRBD1 (5 bases). Trimming took 5 bases from V and 8 from J, leaving 18 bases between them. Per germline, CDR1 SEHNR and CDR2 FQNEAQ (reference sequence). The CDR3 contains 14 residues. The CDR3, as DNA: TGTGCCAGCAGCCCCGTGGGTCAGGGTGAAGGCTACACCTTC. The encoded protein is CASSPVGQGEGYTF. Combining the CDR3 with reference TRBV7-9 and TRBJ1-2 gives the whole variable domain DTGVSQNPRHKITKRGQNVTFRCDPISEHNRLYWYRQTLGQGPEFLTYFQNEAQLEKSRLLSDRFSAERPKGSFSTLEIQRTEQGDSAMYLCASSPVGQGEGYTFGSGTRLTVV.

The chain carries TRBV12-3 or TRBV12-4 and TRBJ2-2; D may match TRBD1 or TRBD2 (5 bases each). The CDR3 extends over 14 amino acids. V was clipped by 8 bases and J by 6 bases, with 16 bases between them. The CDR3 here is CASCASEGPGELFF. For the CDR3, the DNA is TGTGCCAGCTGCGCCTCCGAGGGACCCGGGGAGCTGTTTTTT.

The chain carries TRBV20-1 and TRBJ2-5; 9 nucleotides match TRBD2. Germline CDR1 and CDR2: DFQATT and SNEGSKA (reference sequence). The CDR3 runs 13 residues. V dropped 6 bases and J dropped 5; count of bases not matched to a gene: 7. The CDR3 loop reads CSARGLAYETQYF. The CDR3 DNA sequence: TGCAGTGCAAGGGGACTAGCATATGAGACCCAGTACTTC.

This chain joins TRBV28 and TRBJ2-1; D ambiguous. The CDR3 is made up of 17 amino acids. Trimming removed 4 bases from V and 0 bases from J, with 16 bases in between. The germline V gene encodes CDR1 MDHEN and CDR2 SYDVKM. CDR3 sequence reads: CASSSEKDGDSYNEQFF. CDR3 DNA: TGTGCCAGCAGTTCCGAAAAGGACGGAGACTCCTACAATGAGCAGTTCTTC.

The CDR3 region is CSAREDPSSYNEQFF. CDR3 nucleotide sequence: TGCAGTGCTAGAGAAGACCCATCCTCCTACAATGAGCAGTTCTTC. The V gene is TRBV20-1, the J gene TRBJ2-1; D is undetermined. CDR1 is DFQATT, CDR2 SNEGSKA, per germline (reference sequence). Trimming removed 0 bases at V and 0 bases at J, with 9 bases between. This CDR3 has 15 residues.

This clonotype has just a few counts. The chain recombines TRBV7-6 with TRBJ1-2, with 9 positions matching TRBD1. The CDR3 covers 15 residues. Germline CDR1 reads SGHVS; CDR2 reads FNYEAQ. V was clipped by 5 bases and J by 2 bases; unmatched bases: 6. CDR3 in amino acids: CASSLGQGINYGYTF. CDR3 coding DNA: TGTGCCAGCAGCCTGGGACAGGGTATCAACTATGGCTACACCTTC.

This sequence joins TRBV7-4 and TRBJ1-2, with unresolved D. Germline CDR1 is SGHVT and CDR2 is SQSDAQ. The CDR3 is made up of 14 amino acids. Trimming cost V 1 base and J 4 bases, with 10 bases left between them. CDR3 in amino acids: CASSLVGRTYGYTF. DNA of the CDR3: TGTGCCAGCAGCTTAGTAGGCAGGACCTATGGCTACACCTTC.

The V and J genes are TRBV7-6 and TRBJ2-1; no reliable D call. Trimming shortened V by 3 bases and J by 7 bases, and 16 bases separated the two germline ends. Looked up from germline, CDR1 is SGHVS and CDR2 is FNYEAQ. The CDR3 consists of 15 residues. Here the CDR3 reads CASSFDTDWANEQFF. The CDR3 DNA reads TGTGCCAGCAGCTTCGATACCGACTGGGCGAATGAGCAGTTCTTC. The full variable domain, with the rest looked up from reference TRBV7-6 and TRBJ2-1, is GAGVSQSPRYKVTKRGQDVALRCDPISGHVSLYWYRQALGQGPEFLTYFNYEAQQDKSGLPNDRFSAERPEGSISTLTIQRTEQRDSAMYRCASSFDTDWANEQFFGPGTRLTVL.

This clonotype was seen many times. The J gene is TRBJ2-5, the V gene TRBV7-2; TRBD2 agrees at 12 bases. The V and J ends lost 4 bases and 2 bases, in that order; junction bases with no gene match: 11. The CDR3 loop spans 18 amino acids. Germline CDR1 reads SGHTA; CDR2 reads FQGNSA. The CDR3 sequence is CASSSNLAGGYLQETQYF. The DNA of the CDR3 is TGTGCCAGCAGCTCTAATCTAGCGGGGGGGTACCTGCAAGAGACCCAGTACTTC.